What follows are 30 T cell receptor beta chains derived from one specimen sequenced in a study of shared clonotypes between healthy human individuals. Assay used: immunoSEQ multiplex PCR; TCRdb lists only in-frame clones, some missing. The sample records 2 million to 2.5 million clones, more than 80% being singletons. Material: naive CD4+ T cells from PBMCs. Subset reported: CD45RA+ positively selected. These TCRs come from a man between 18 and 35 years old in good health. Some clones in this sample may be carry-over from other donors' samples.

V gene TRBV9 combines with J gene TRBJ2-1; TRBD2 matches at 10 bases. The CDR3 extends over 15 amino acids. Losses at the gene ends were 2 bases for V and 8 bases for J; bases not matched to a gene: 7. Germline CDR1 reads SGDLS; CDR2 reads YYNGEE. The CDR3 loop reads CASSVGLAPRDEQFF. CDR3 nucleotides: TGTGCCAGCAGCGTGGGACTAGCGCCGAGAGATGAGCAGTTCTTC. Combining the CDR3 with reference TRBV9 and TRBJ2-1 gives the whole variable domain DSGVTQTPKHLITATGQRVTLRCSPRSGDLSVYWYQQSLDQGLQFLIQYYNGEERAKGNILERFSAQQFPDLHSELNLSSLELGDSALYFCASSVGLAPRDEQFFGPGTRLTVL.

The chain employs TRBV28 and TRBJ2-3, with D unresolved. This CDR3 region has 15 residues. Trimming removed 4 bases from V and 0 bases from J, with 11 bases in between. Per germline, CDR1 MDHEN and CDR2 SYDVKM. The CDR3 DNA sequence: TGTGCCAGCAGTTCCTTAGGGATCAGCACAGATACGCAGTATTTT. Amino acids: CASSSLGISTDTQYF.

V usage is TRBV11-2 and J usage is TRBJ1-1, with no clear D. Germline CDR1 SGHAT, CDR2 FQNNGV. The CDR3 consists of 11 residues. V was pared by 4 bases and J by 7 bases, with 7 bases between. Here the CDR3 reads CASSSLNEAFF. CDR3 coding DNA: TGTGCCAGCAGCTCGCTAAATGAAGCTTTCTTT. Full variable domain (outside the CDR3, taken from reference TRBV11-2 and TRBJ1-1): EAGVAQSPRYKIIEKRQSVAFWCNPISGHATLYWYQQILGQGPKLLIQFQNNGVVDDSQLPKDRFSAERLKGVDSTLKIQPAKLEDSAVYLCASSSLNEAFFGQGTRLTVV.

The rearrangement uses TRBV14 and TRBJ1-4; no clear D. V was cut by 4 bases and J by 4 bases, with 13 bases left in between. Germline V gene data show CDR1 as SGHDN and CDR2 as FVKESK. CDR3 length: 15 amino acids. The CDR3 loop reads CASSRLGGINEKLFF. The CDR3 DNA sequence: TGTGCCAGCAGCCGACTAGGAGGGATTAATGAAAAACTGTTTTTT.

The genes are TRBV6-1 and TRBJ2-5, with D uncertain. Between the trimmed V and J ends, which lost 7 bases and 4 bases, there was a span of 16 bases. This CDR3 contains 14 residues. Germline CDR1 is MNHNS and CDR2 is SASEGT. This CDR3 reads CASIPYAPRETQYF. The CDR3 nucleotides read TGTGCCAGCATCCCTTACGCCCCTCGAGAGACCCAGTACTTC.

The chain recombines TRBV19 with TRBJ1-5; 9 positions agree with TRBD1. V lost 5 bases and J lost 0; bases outside the gene matches: 8. The germline CDR1 and CDR2 sequences are LNHDA and SQIVND (reference sequence). CDR3 size: 17 residues. CDR3 in amino acids: CASSYRGLSPSNQPQHF. CDR3 in DNA: TGTGCCAGTAGTTACAGGGGGCTTAGCCCTAGCAATCAGCCCCAGCATTTT.

The gene calls are TRBV19 and TRBJ1-5; TRBD1 might be the D (6 bases). The CDR3 consists of 15 residues. With 3 bases removed from V and 7 bases from J, the gap between germline ends came to 16 bases. Germline V lookup: CDR1 LNHDA, CDR2 SQIVND (reference sequence). Here the CDR3 DNA reads TGTGCCAGTAGTATTGTGAACAGGGTATACCAGCCCCAGCATTTT. Residues: CASSIVNRVYQPQHF.

The chain couples TRBV28 to TRBJ2-7, with 10 bases fitting TRBD2. V trimming: 4 bases; J trimming: 6 bases; junction bases outside the gene matches: 6. Germline CDR1 and CDR2: MDHEN and SYDVKM. This CDR3 has 14 residues. CDR3 DNA: TGTGCCAGCAGTTGGGCTAGCGGGAGAGTCGAGCAGTACTTC. Translation gives CASSWASGRVEQYF.

This chain links TRBV29-1 with TRBJ2-2; 8 bases agree with TRBD1. The J segment lost 2 bases and the V segment lost 5 bases, leaving 10 bases of the junction unmatched. The CDR3 length is 16 residues. Germline CDR1 is SQVTM and CDR2 is ANQGSEA. The chain's CDR3 is CSVTRGQGINTGELFF. CDR3 nucleotide sequence: TGCAGCGTTACCAGAGGACAGGGAATCAACACCGGGGAGCTGTTTTTT.

This rearrangement joins TRBV28 to TRBJ1-1; TRBD1 aligns across 7 bases. The germline V gene has CDR1 MDHEN and CDR2 SYDVKM. With V trimmed by 9 bases and J by 4 bases, 5 bases remained unmatched. This CDR3 comprises 12 residues. The CDR3 loop reads CASEGASTEAFF. DNA of the CDR3: TGTGCCAGTGAGGGGGCGAGCACTGAAGCTTTCTTT. Full variable domain (rest looked up from reference TRBV28 and TRBJ1-1): DVKVTQSSRYLVKRTGEKVFLECVQDMDHENMFWYRQDPGLGLRLIYFSYDVKMKEKGDIPEGYSVSREKKERFSLILESASTNQTSMYLCASEGASTEAFFGQGTRLTVV.

Only a few counts were recorded for this clone. This sequence joins TRBV6-5 and TRBJ1-4; D uncertain. Per germline, CDR1 MNHEY and CDR2 SVGAGI. The germline V and J ends were trimmed by 0 bases and 0 bases, with 5 bases remaining between them. The CDR3 extends over 15 amino acids. Here the CDR3 reads CASSYSPTTNEKLFF. In DNA form, the CDR3 reads TGTGCCAGCAGTTACTCGCCAACAACTAATGAAAAACTGTTTTTT.

The genes are TRBV7-2 and TRBJ2-7; D may be TRBD1 (5 bases). Germline assignment: CDR1 SGHTA and CDR2 FQGNSA. The CDR3 is 15 amino acids. V was trimmed by 3 bases and J by 0 bases, leaving 12 bases between them. CDR3 in amino acids: CASSFRRTSSYEQYF. The CDR3 DNA sequence: TGTGCCAGCAGCTTTCGAAGGACATCCTCCTACGAGCAGTACTTC.

The V gene is TRBV9, the J gene TRBJ2-4; D may match TRBD1 or TRBD2 (5 bases each). CDR1 is SGDLS, CDR2 YYNGEE, per germline. V dropped 4 bases and J dropped 8 bases, with 13 bases sitting between them. This CDR3 contains 13 residues. CDR3 in DNA: TGTGCCAGCAGCCCGGGACCACGTGACATTCAGTACTTC. This encodes CASSPGPRDIQYF.

This chain connects TRBV6-5 to TRBJ1-1; no clear D. V lost 2 bases, J lost 1 base, and 11 bases lay in between. The CDR3 consists of 15 residues. Germline lookup yields CDR1 MNHEY and CDR2 SVGAGI. This chain's CDR3 is CASSYESGKNTEAFF. DNA of the CDR3: TGTGCCAGCAGTTACGAAAGCGGTAAGAACACTGAAGCTTTCTTT.

This clone was detected once. The chain couples TRBV7-2 to TRBJ2-1; D gene uncertain. The V gene lost 0 bases and the J gene lost 6 bases, with 9 bases spanning the gap. Germline CDR1 SGHTA, CDR2 FQGNSA. CDR3 length: 14 residues. CDR3 nucleotide sequence: TGTGCCAGCAGCTTAGCACTATCCGGCAATGAGCAGTTCTTC. Translation gives CASSLALSGNEQFF.

About this clone: Other DNA sequences in this sample translate to the same CDR3. The rearrangement joins TRBV25-1 to TRBJ2-7; unclear D gene. Trimming took off 3 bases at V and 1 base at J, with 7 bases between the two ends. CDR1 MGHDK and CDR2 SYGVNS come from the germline V gene. CDR3 length: 13 residues. CDR3 sequence (DNA): TGTGCCAGCAGTGAGTTCGGGTCCTACGAGCAGTACTTC. It encodes CASSEFGSYEQYF.

This clone was detected once. This chain uses TRBV30 with TRBJ2-2, with TRBD1 matching over 7 bases. CDR1 is GTSNPN and CDR2 is SVGIG in the germline V gene (reference sequence). The V segment lost 0 bases and the J segment 7 bases; nucleotides outside the gene matches: 2. The CDR3 is 13 residues long. This CDR3 is CAWSVQGIGELFF. CDR3 sequence (DNA): TGTGCCTGGAGTGTACAGGGGATCGGGGAGCTGTTTTTT.

This chain connects TRBV6-1 to TRBJ2-7, with D tentatively TRBD1 or TRBD2 (5 bases each). V lost 3 bases and J lost 7, with 16 bases in between. Germline V gene sequence: CDR1 MNHNS, CDR2 SASEGT. The CDR3 runs to 14 residues. CDR3 in DNA: TGTGCCAGCAGTGATCATCAGGGAAGGAGGGAGCAGTACTTC. It yields the protein CASSDHQGRREQYF.

The chain recombines TRBV5-8 with TRBJ2-2; TRBD1 matches at 10 bases. The germline gives CDR1 SGHTS, CDR2 YDEGEE. With 2 bases clipped from V and 5 bases from J, the junction kept 6 bases outside the gene matches. This CDR3 comprises 16 residues. The CDR3: CASSFKTGGWTGELFF. For the CDR3, the DNA is TGTGCCAGCAGCTTTAAGACAGGGGGCTGGACCGGGGAGCTGTTTTTT.

The chain joins TRBV19 to TRBJ1-2; 9 bases agree with TRBD1. The V and J ends lost 8 bases and 6 bases, in that order; junction bases with no gene match: 1. The length of the CDR3 is 11 residues. Germline loops: CDR1 LNHDA, CDR2 SQIVND (reference sequence). The CDR3 reads CASRTGDGYTF. The CDR3 DNA follows: TGTGCCAGTCGGACAGGGGATGGCTACACCTTC.

V usage is TRBV7-2 and J usage is TRBJ1-5, with D maybe TRBD1 (5 bases). This CDR3 contains 14 residues. Germline lookup yields CDR1 SGHTA and CDR2 FQGNSA. Deletions cut 7 bases from V and 7 bases from J, with 17 bases between. CDR3 amino acids: CASTRGLPGQPQHF. As DNA, the CDR3 is TGTGCCAGCACTAGGGGATTGCCGGGGCAGCCCCAGCATTTT.

The rearrangement links TRBV28 to TRBJ2-2; D is possibly TRBD2 (6 bases). V was cut by 6 bases and J by 4 bases, with 24 bases left in between. Germline V CDR1 and CDR2: MDHEN, SYDVKM. CDR3 length: 18 amino acids. Here the CDR3 reads CASRGSGASVFFTGELFF. CDR3 nucleotide sequence: TGTGCCAGCAGGGGGTCTGGGGCTAGCGTCTTCTTCACCGGGGAGCTGTTTTTT.

The chain is built from TRBV11-1 and TRBJ1-3, with D unclear. The CDR3 totals 15 residues. Trimming took off 1 base at V and 0 bases at J, with 7 bases between the two ends. Germline V gene sequence: CDR1 SGHAT, CDR2 FQDESV (reference sequence). CDR3 loop: CASSLDRTSGNTIYF. CDR3 in DNA: TGTGCCAGCAGCTTAGACCGTACCTCTGGAAACACCATATATTTT. The full variable domain, completed using reference TRBV11-1 and TRBJ1-3, is EAEVAQSPRYKITEKSQAVAFWCDPISGHATLYWYRQILGQGPELLVQFQDESVVDDSQLPKDRFSAERLKGVDSTLKIQPAELGDSAMYLCASSLDRTSGNTIYFGEGSWLTVV.

The chain uses TRBV11-2 and TRBJ2-7, with D possibly being TRBD2 (6 bases). The CDR3 is 14 amino acids. Germline V gene data show CDR1 as SGHAT and CDR2 as FQNNGV. With 3 bases removed from V and 2 bases from J, the gap between germline ends came to 11 bases. DNA for the CDR3: TGTGCCAGCAGCTTTTCTCGCGGGGCCTACGAGCAGTACTTC. Translation gives CASSFSRGAYEQYF.

The J gene is TRBJ2-7, the V gene TRBV11-3; TRBD2 matches at 7 bases. This CDR3 comprises 17 residues. The V gene end was trimmed by 3 bases and the J gene end by 2 bases; junction bases not matched to a gene: 13. Germline V gene data show CDR1 as SGHNT and CDR2 as YENEEA. The CDR3 DNA follows: TGTGCCAGCAGCTTGGGAGGGCGGGCGAGCACCCCCTACGAGCAGTACTTC. Its translation: CASSLGGRASTPYEQYF.

CDR3 protein: CASTITPGSGAYEQYF. The CDR3 DNA is TGTGCCAGCACTATTACTCCGGGGTCGGGCGCCTACGAGCAGTACTTC. The genes are TRBV28 and TRBJ2-7; weak D call: TRBD2 (5 bases). Germline loops: CDR1 MDHEN, CDR2 SYDVKM. The CDR3 has 16 residues. The germline V and J ends were trimmed by 7 bases and 2 bases, with 21 bases remaining between them.

On this clone: The identical CDR3 is also encoded by other nucleotide sequences in the sample. V usage is TRBV7-6 and J usage is TRBJ2-7, with D perhaps TRBD1 or TRBD2 (6 bases each). The V gene's germline CDR1 is SGHVS and CDR2 FNYEAQ. There are 17 residues in the CDR3. V lost 3 bases to trimming and J lost 3 bases, with 21 bases between them. The CDR3 spells CASSFSTGTGARYEQYF. The CDR3 DNA reads TGTGCCAGCAGCTTCTCTACCGGGACGGGGGCCCGCTACGAGCAGTACTTC.

The chain links TRBV11-1 to TRBJ2-1; 12 positions match TRBD2. The CDR3 totals 17 residues. Germline values: CDR1 SGHAT, CDR2 FQDESV (reference sequence). The J segment lost 0 bases and the V segment lost 6 bases, leaving 6 bases of the junction unmatched. This CDR3 reads CASRLAGGPSSYNEQFF. CDR3 nucleotides: TGTGCCAGCAGGCTAGCGGGAGGGCCGAGCTCCTACAATGAGCAGTTCTTC.

The V gene is TRBV25-1, the J gene TRBJ1-2; D perhaps matches TRBD1 (6 bases). The length of the CDR3 is 14 residues. Germline V lookup: CDR1 MGHDK, CDR2 SYGVNS. Trimming shortened V by 6 bases and J by 3 bases, and 14 bases separated the two germline ends. The CDR3 nucleotides are TGTGCCAGCAGCGGGGGCTGGACGGACTATGGCTACACCTTC. Translated: CASSGGWTDYGYTF.

The chain joins TRBV6-5 to TRBJ2-5; 8 bases are a match to TRBD1. Unmatched junction bases numbered 9, after V lost 7 bases and J lost 5 bases. Per the germline V gene, CDR1 is MNHEY and CDR2 is SVGAGI. The CDR3 is made up of 14 amino acids. The CDR3 sequence: CASKNSGGAETQYF. The CDR3 DNA is TGTGCCAGCAAAAATTCAGGGGGCGCGGAGACCCAGTACTTC.